This T cell receptor beta chain was captured in a study of OX40 agonist ivuxolimab in advanced cancers. General study points: The expanded peripheral T cells' antigen specificity was not determined. More expanded clones were seen, on average, in CD8+ T cells than in CD4+.

TCRdb's copy holds only in-frame clones and misses some; the assay was immunoSEQ multiplex PCR. The sample includes about 64,000 clones, around 89% seen only once; the top ten take roughly 0.66%. On this clone itself: What it recognizes is unknown.

CDR3 length equals 15 residues. V was pared by 3 bases and J by 1 base, with 10 bases between. Germline loops: CDR1 SGHNT, CDR2 YENEEA. The sample consisted of CD4+ or CD8+ T cells sorted from blood, taken in a trial of the OX40 agonist ivuxolimab. This sequence joins TRBV11-3 and TRBJ2-1, with a tentative D call TRBD1 (6 bases). This receptor was obtained from an adult with an advanced solid tumor such as melanoma, head and neck, liver or kidney cancer. The chain's CDR3 is CASSLAGVSYNEQFF. The CDR3 DNA is TGTGCCAGCAGCTTGGCAGGGGTGTCCTACAATGAGCAGTTCTTC.